This T cell receptor beta chain was recovered during a study of cytotoxic CD8 clonotypes in ibrutinib-treated CLL. The ends were cut back, 0 bases at V and 0 bases at J, with 2 bases in the middle. The CDR3 consists of 13 residues. Germline V gives CDR1 KGHSY, CDR2 FQNENV. Produced via immunoSEQ multiplex PCR; TCRdb's table is partial and in-frame only. Of tens of thousands of clones listed, nearly 80% were seen once; the top ten hold 9%. Broader study findings: Clonality went up at the time of ibrutinib response, stayed stable in sustained remission, and later dropped back toward its baseline level at progression. Public clonotypes were seen rarely and were contracted or stable on treatment.

Comment on this clone: Its antigen remains unknown.

The source of this sequence is a human donor with chronic lymphocytic leukemia. The chain has TRBV16 and TRBJ1-2; D remains ambiguous. This specimen was PBMCs, taken before ibrutinib treatment. CDR3 residues: CASSQSPNYGYTF. CDR3 nucleotides: TGTGCCAGCAGCCAATCTCCTAACTATGGCTACACCTTC.